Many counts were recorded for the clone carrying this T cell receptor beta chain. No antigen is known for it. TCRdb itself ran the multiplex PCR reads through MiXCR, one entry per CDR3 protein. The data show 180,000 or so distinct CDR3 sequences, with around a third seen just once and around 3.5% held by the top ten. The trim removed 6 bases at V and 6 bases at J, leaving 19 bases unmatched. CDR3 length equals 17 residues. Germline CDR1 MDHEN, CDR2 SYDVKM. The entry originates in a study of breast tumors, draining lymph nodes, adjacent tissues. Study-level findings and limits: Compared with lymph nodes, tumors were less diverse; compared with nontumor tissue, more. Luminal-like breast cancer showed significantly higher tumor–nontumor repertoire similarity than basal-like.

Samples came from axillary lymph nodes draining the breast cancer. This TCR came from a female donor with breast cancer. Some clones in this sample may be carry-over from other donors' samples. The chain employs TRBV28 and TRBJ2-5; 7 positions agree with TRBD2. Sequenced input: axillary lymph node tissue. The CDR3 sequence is CASSPGSQAGLQKTQYF. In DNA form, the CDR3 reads TGTGCCAGCAGCCCCGGCTCCCAAGCGGGGTTGCAGAAGACCCAGTACTTC. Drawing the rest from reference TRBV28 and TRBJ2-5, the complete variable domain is DVKVTQSSRYLVKRTGEKVFLECVQDMDHENMFWYRQDPGLGLRLIYFSYDVKMKEKGDIPEGYSVSREKKERFSLILESASTNQTSMYLCASSPGSQAGLQKTQYFGPGTRLLVL.